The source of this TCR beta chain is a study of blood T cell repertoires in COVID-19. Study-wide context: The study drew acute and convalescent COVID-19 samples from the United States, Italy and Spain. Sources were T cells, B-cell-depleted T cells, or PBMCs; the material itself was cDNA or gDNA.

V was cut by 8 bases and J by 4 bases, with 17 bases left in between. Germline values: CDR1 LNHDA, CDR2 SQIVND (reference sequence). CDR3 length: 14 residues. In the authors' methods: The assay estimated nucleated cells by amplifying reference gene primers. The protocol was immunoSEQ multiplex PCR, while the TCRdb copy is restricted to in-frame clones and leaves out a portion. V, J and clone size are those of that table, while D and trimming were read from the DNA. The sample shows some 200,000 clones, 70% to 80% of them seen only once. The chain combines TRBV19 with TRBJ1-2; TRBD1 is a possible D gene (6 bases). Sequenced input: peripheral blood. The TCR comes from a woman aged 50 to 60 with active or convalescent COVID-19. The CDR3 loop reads CASARTDESYGYTF. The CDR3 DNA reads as TGTGCCAGTGCTCGGACAGACGAGAGCTATGGCTACACCTTC.